This entry is about one T cell receptor (beta chain). Its antigen is currently unknown. The entry originates in a study of Ad26.COV2.S vaccination and SARS-CoV-2 variants. Across the whole study: Within the COV1001 Ad26.COV2.S trial arm, the donor was enrolled.

Clones were sequenced by immunoSEQ multiplex PCR, and TCRdb holds only the in-frame ones, with some missing. This table has about 240,000 clones, around 89% appearing once. The germline gives CDR1 MNHEY, CDR2 SVGEGT. CDR3 length: 14 residues. Between the trimmed V and J ends, which lost 2 bases and 4 bases, there was a span of 12 bases. Study outcomes and limitations: It was vaccine recipients, not placebo recipients, who had the higher spike-specific TCR breadth.

Specified treatment: over 15 received Ad26.COV2.S at low or high dose, single or two shots; about 5 received placebo; per-sample allocation not given. Samples came from day 63 after the first vaccine or placebo injection. The sequencing used peripheral blood, collected in a trial of Ad26.COV2.S vaccine versus placebo. The rearrangement joins TRBV6-2 or TRBV6-3 to TRBJ2-7, with D perhaps matching TRBD2 (6 bases). The receptor was isolated from a person aged 18-65 years who received the Ad26.COV2.S COVID-19 vaccine or a placebo. CDR3 bases: TGTGCCAGCAGTTACGACGTCCTAGCGTACGAGCAGTACTTC. Residues: CASSYDVLAYEQYF.